The sequence of this T cell receptor (beta chain) was determined in a study of radiotherapy plus CTLA-4 blockade in lung cancer. Only in-frame clones appear in the TCRdb table, and some are missing; sequencing was by immunoSEQ multiplex PCR. The table lists 35,000 to 45,000 clones, roughly 80% of them singletons. The CDR3 has 16 amino acids. V shed 5 bases, J shed 4 bases, and the junction held 8 bases outside the gene matches. Looked up from germline, CDR1 is KGHSH and CDR2 is LQKENI. This TCR was sampled from a human donor with non-small cell lung cancer whose response to radiotherapy plus ipilimumab could not be evaluated. The rearrangement joins TRBV18 to TRBJ1-6; 7 positions match TRBD1. The material sequenced was peripheral blood, taken from a patient treated with radiotherapy plus ipilimumab. In nucleotides, the CDR3 is TGTGCCAGCTCAAGACAGGGAGTAGGTTATAATTCACCCCTCCACTTT. Translated, it gives CASSRQGVGYNSPLHF.